The rows below give T cell receptor beta chains drawn from one sample of a study of cytomegalovirus exposure and HLA in healthy donors. The data were produced by immunoSEQ multiplex PCR, yet TCRdb's version contains in-frame clones alone and is incomplete. The table includes 200,000 to 250,000 clones, over 80% detected once. The sequenced sample consisted of PBMCs. The receptors come from a woman aged 25 to 39 in good health and CMV-seropositive. Each CDR3 is given with its conserved first and last residue. A D gene is named only where the DNA matches it firmly. Expanded clones are given a class, and other clones once, few, many or no size at all.

-,TRBV9,15,-,TRBJ1-4,CASSVAIATNEKLFF,TGTGCCAGCAGCGTAGCAATAGCAACTAATGAAAAACTGTTTTTT
-,TRBV10-1,13,-,TRBJ2-7,CASSDSLLGEQYF,TGCGCCAGCAGTGACTCCCTACTTGGCGAGCAGTACTTC
TRBD1,TRBV5-1,15,-,TRBJ1-1,CASSFGTGMNTEAFF,TGCGCCAGCAGCTTTGGGACAGGTATGAACACTGAAGCTTTCTTT
-,TRBV15,15,-,TRBJ2-2,CATSSNYANTGELFF,TGTGCCACCAGCAGTAACTACGCGAACACCGGGGAGCTGTTTTTT
-,TRBV27,15,-,TRBJ2-3,CASSLAQTRTDTQYF,TGTGCCAGCAGTTTAGCGCAGACCCGCACAGATACGCAGTATTTT
TRBD2,TRBV27,15,-,TRBJ2-1,CASRQTSDLINEQFF,TGTGCCAGCAGACAGACTAGCGACTTAATCAATGAGCAGTTCTTC
-,TRBV6-1,14,many,TRBJ2-2,CASSEAPDTGELFF,TGTGCCAGCAGTGAAGCCCCGGACACCGGGGAGCTGTTTTTT
TRBD2,TRBV5-1,16,-,TRBJ2-7,CASSYGLAGVPYEQYF,TGCGCCAGCAGCTACGGACTAGCGGGAGTTCCCTACGAGCAGTACTTC
TRBD1,TRBV19,14,once,TRBJ1-1,CASSSNRGNTEAFF,TGTGCCAGTAGTTCTAACAGGGGGAACACTGAAGCTTTCTTT
-,TRBV19,14,-,TRBJ2-7,CASSPTVGSYEQYF,TGTGCCAGTAGTCCGACCGTGGGAAGCTACGAGCAGTACTTC
-,TRBV25-1,15,-,TRBJ1-4,CASSISTATNEKLFF,TGTGCCAGCAGTATCTCCACTGCAACTAATGAAAAACTGTTTTTT
TRBD1,TRBV7-2,13,few,TRBJ1-2,CASSTRTGDGYTF,TGTGCCAGCAGCACGCGGACAGGTGACGGCTACACCTTC
-,TRBV29-1,15,-,TRBJ2-3,CSVEGAAGITDTQYF,TGCAGCGTTGAAGGGGCAGCGGGTATCACAGATACGCAGTATTTT
TRBD1,TRBV19,15,-,TRBJ1-5,CASSPRDRSNQPQHF,TGTGCCAGTAGTCCCCGGGACAGGAGCAATCAGCCCCAGCATTTT
-,TRBV4-1,13,-,TRBJ2-7,CASSEGSSYEQYF,TGCGCCAGCAGCGAGGGGAGCTCCTACGAGCAGTACTTC
-,TRBV25-1,12,-,TRBJ1-2,CASRGAYYGYTF,TGTGCCAGCAGGGGGGCGTACTATGGCTACACCTTC
-,TRBV5-4,14,-,TRBJ2-7,CASSRKAREYEQYF,TGTGCCAGCAGCCGTAAGGCCAGGGAGTACGAGCAGTACTTC
-,TRBV13,14,-,TRBJ2-1,CASSAYVGTHEQFF,TGTGCCAGCAGCGCTTATGTCGGAACCCATGAGCAGTTCTTC
-,TRBV27,14,-,TRBJ2-7,CASSLFLPPIEQYF,TGTGCCAGCAGTTTATTTCTTCCACCTATCGAGCAGTACTTC
-,TRBV5-4,13,-,TRBJ1-1,CASRGKTNTEAFF,TGTGCCAGCAGAGGTAAGACGAACACTGAAGCTTTCTTT
-,TRBV18,13,-,TRBJ1-1,CASSPGLSTEAFF,TGTGCCAGCTCACCGGGATTGAGCACTGAAGCTTTCTTT
-,TRBV28,12,-,TRBJ2-3,CASKQDPDTQYF,TGTGCCAGCAAGCAGGATCCAGATACGCAGTATTTT
-,TRBV7-9,12,-,TRBJ2-1,CADGEGYNEQFF,TGTGCCGATGGCGAGGGGTACAATGAGCAGTTCTTC
-,TRBV6-1,16,-,TRBJ1-1,CASSEIFGGGDTEAFF,TGTGCCAGCAGTGAAATTTTCGGCGGCGGGGACACTGAAGCTTTCTTT
TRBD1,TRBV7-9,15,few,TRBJ2-7,CASSPPATGGYEQYF,TGTGCCAGCAGCCCCCCAGCGACAGGGGGCTACGAGCAGTACTTC
-,TRBV7-2,12,-,TRBJ1-2,CASSFSLYGYTF,TGTGCCAGCAGCTTTAGCTTATATGGCTACACCTTC